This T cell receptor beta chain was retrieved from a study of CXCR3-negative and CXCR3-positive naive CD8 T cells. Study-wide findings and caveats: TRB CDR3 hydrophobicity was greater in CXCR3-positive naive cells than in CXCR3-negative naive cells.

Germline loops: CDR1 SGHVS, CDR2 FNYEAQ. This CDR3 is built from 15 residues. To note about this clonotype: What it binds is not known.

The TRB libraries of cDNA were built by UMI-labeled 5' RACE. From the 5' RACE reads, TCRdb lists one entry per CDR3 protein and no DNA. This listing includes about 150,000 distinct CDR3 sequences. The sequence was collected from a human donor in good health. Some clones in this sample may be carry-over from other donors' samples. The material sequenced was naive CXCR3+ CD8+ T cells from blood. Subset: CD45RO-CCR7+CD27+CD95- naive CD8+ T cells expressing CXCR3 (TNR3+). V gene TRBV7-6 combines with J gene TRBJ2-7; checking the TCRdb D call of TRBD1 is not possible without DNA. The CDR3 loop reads CASSPALAGEDEQYF.